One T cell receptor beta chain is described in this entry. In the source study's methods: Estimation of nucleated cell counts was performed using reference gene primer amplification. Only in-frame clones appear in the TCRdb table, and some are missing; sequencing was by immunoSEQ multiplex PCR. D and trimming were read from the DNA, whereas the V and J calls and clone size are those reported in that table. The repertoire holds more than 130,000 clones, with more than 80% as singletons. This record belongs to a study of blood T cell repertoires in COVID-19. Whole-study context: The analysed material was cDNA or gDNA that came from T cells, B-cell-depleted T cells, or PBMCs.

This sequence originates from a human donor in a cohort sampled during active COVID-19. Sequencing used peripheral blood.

The CDR3 DNA sequence: TGCGCCAGCAGCTCCCCCAGGGGCGAAGCAGAGACCCAGTACTTC. Translating gives CASSSPRGEAETQYF. This rearrangement joins TRBV5-1 to TRBJ2-5; maybe TRBD1 (6 bases). Trimming removed 3 bases at V and 4 bases at J, with 16 bases between. This CDR3 has 15 residues. CDR1 and CDR2 from the germline V gene are SGHRS and YFSETQ.